One sample yielded the 17 T cell receptor beta chains listed below, sequenced in a study of blood T cell repertoires in COVID-19. TCRdb keeps only in-frame clones here, not all; method: immunoSEQ multiplex PCR. In the table there are approximately 76,000 clones, about nine tenths of which are singletons. The sample was peripheral blood. These receptors were collected from a human donor in a cohort sampled during active COVID-19.

This sequence joins TRBV5-4 and TRBJ1-1, with D perhaps matching TRBD1 (5 bases). Trimming took off 0 bases at V and 0 bases at J, with 9 bases between the two ends. Germline CDR1 and CDR2: SGHNT and YYREEE (reference sequence). This CDR3 has 15 residues. The CDR3 reads CASSLGGGVNTEAFF. The CDR3 nucleotides read TGTGCCAGCAGCTTGGGCGGGGGAGTGAACACTGAAGCTTTCTTT. Looking up the rest from reference TRBV5-4 and TRBJ1-1 gives the full variable domain: ETGVTQSPTHLIKTRGQQVTLRCSSQSGHNTVSWYQQALGQGPQFIFQYYREEENGRGNFPPRFSGLQFPNYSSELNVNALELDDSALYLCASSLGGGVNTEAFFGQGTRLTVV.

This clone was seen a handful of times. V usage is TRBV12-5 and J usage is TRBJ2-7; TRBD1 matches 7 bases. The germline V gene has CDR1 LGHNT and CDR2 FRNRAP. J gave up 1 base and V 1 base, and 1 base lay outside the gene matches. The CDR3 is 14 amino acids. The CDR3, as DNA: TGTGCTAGTGGTTTGGGGACAGGATCCTACGAGCAGTACTTC. This codes for CASGLGTGSYEQYF.

Only one count was recorded for this clone. The J gene is TRBJ2-2, the V gene TRBV6-5; 8 bases are shared with TRBD2. From germline, CDR1 is MNHEY and CDR2 SVGAGI. The CDR3 has 16 residues. J was trimmed by 2 bases and V by 3 bases; bases with no gene match: 5. The CDR3 protein is CASSYRRGDNTGELFF. In DNA, the CDR3 is TGTGCCAGCAGTTATAGGCGGGGGGATAACACCGGGGAGCTGTTTTTT.

CDR3 nucleotide sequence: TGTGCCAGCAGCTCCGGACTAGCGGGGCCCTGGGACTACGAGCAGTACTTC. It translates to CASSSGLAGPWDYEQYF. The rearrangement uses TRBV5-4 and TRBJ2-7; TRBD2 matches at 12 bases. Germline CDR1 reads SGHNT; CDR2 reads YYREEE (reference sequence). There are 17 residues in the CDR3. J gave up 3 bases and V 3 bases, and 10 bases lay outside the gene matches.

The chain couples TRBV27 to TRBJ2-1; the D gene is possibly TRBD2 (5 bases). V was trimmed by 3 bases and J by 1 base, leaving 10 bases between them. The V gene's germline CDR1 is MNHEY and CDR2 SMNVEV (reference sequence). The length of the CDR3 is 15 residues. CDR3: CASSFEGSSYNEQFF. DNA for the CDR3: TGTGCCAGCAGTTTCGAGGGCAGTTCCTACAATGAGCAGTTCTTC.

The CDR3 region has the DNA TGTGCCAGCAGCCCGGAACTAAATGAAAAACTGTTTTTT. Translation gives CASSPELNEKLFF. This chain joins TRBV5-4 and TRBJ1-4, with unresolved D. Germline V gives CDR1 SGHNT, CDR2 YYREEE (reference sequence). The V and J ends lost 4 bases and 5 bases respectively, with 9 bases between them. The CDR3 totals 13 residues.

The chain uses TRBV2 and TRBJ2-5; no definite D call. The germline V and J ends were trimmed by 6 bases and 1 base, with 3 bases remaining between them. The germline V gene has CDR1 SNHLY and CDR2 FYNNEI. This CDR3 is built from 11 residues. CDR3 in amino acids: CASSLQETQYF. In DNA form, the CDR3 reads TGTGCCAGCAGCCTCCAAGAGACCCAGTACTTC.

This rearrangement joins TRBV6-4 to TRBJ1-5, with a weak D call TRBD1 (5 bases). The CDR3 has 18 residues. V was shortened by 3 bases and J by 2 bases, with 20 bases between the two germline ends. The germline V gene has CDR1 MRHNA and CDR2 SNTAGT. CDR3 nucleotides: TGTGCCAGCAGTGATCCGGCAGGGTACATTAGGTGCAATCAGCCCCAGCATTTT. Translated, it gives CASSDPAGYIRCNQPQHF.

This chain joins TRBV5-1 and TRBJ2-7; D possibly corresponds to TRBD1 (6 bases). CDR3 length: 13 amino acids. The V and J ends lost 2 bases and 2 bases respectively, with 8 bases between them. Germline loops: CDR1 SGHRS, CDR2 YFSETQ. The CDR3 sequence: CASSFDRPYEQYF. The CDR3 coding sequence is TGCGCCAGCAGCTTCGACAGGCCCTACGAGCAGTACTTC. Looking up the rest from reference TRBV5-1 and TRBJ2-7 gives the full variable domain: KAGVTQTPRYLIKTRGQQVTLSCSPISGHRSVSWYQQTPGQGLQFLFEYFSETQRNKGNFPGRFSGRQFSNSRSEMNVSTLELGDSALYLCASSFDRPYEQYFGPGTRLTVT.

The chain combines TRBV28 with TRBJ2-5; weak D call: TRBD1 (5 bases). CDR3 length equals 15 residues. The germline CDR1 and CDR2 sequences are MDHEN and SYDVKM. The V gene lost 7 bases and the J gene lost 5 bases, with 20 bases spanning the gap. Written as DNA, the CDR3 is TGTGCCAGCACCCCCGGTGGGGCGGTGTGGGAGACCCAGTACTTC. This codes for CASTPGGAVWETQYF.

The CDR3 reads CASSRGDSMNTEAFF. CDR3 coding DNA: TGTGCCAGCAGCCGGGGAGACTCTATGAACACTGAAGCTTTCTTT. The chain employs TRBV4-2 and TRBJ1-1; D gene unclear. The CDR3 length is 15 residues. V gave up 4 bases and J gave up 0 bases, with 12 bases separating them. Looked up from germline, CDR1 is LGHNA and CDR2 is YNFKEQ.

This chain connects TRBV6-5 to TRBJ1-2, with no clear D. V was trimmed by 5 bases and J by 9 bases, leaving 13 bases between them. CDR1 is MNHEY, CDR2 SVGAGI, per germline. The CDR3 is made up of 12 amino acids. The CDR3 region has the DNA TGTGCCAGCAGTCCGACCGGGGATAGCTACACCTTC. Translation gives CASSPTGDSYTF.

This chain links TRBV27 with TRBJ2-7; tentative D call: TRBD2 (5 bases). V shed 2 bases and J shed 2 bases, with 19 bases lying between them. The CDR3 runs 17 residues. The germline gives CDR1 MNHEY, CDR2 SMNVEV (reference sequence). This chain's CDR3 is CASSLSRVNSGAYEQYF. CDR3 bases: TGTGCCAGCAGTTTAAGTCGGGTGAACAGCGGCGCCTACGAGCAGTACTTC.

This chain uses TRBV11-2 with TRBJ2-5; D perhaps matches TRBD2 (7 bases). Germline V CDR1 and CDR2: SGHAT, FQNNGV. Trimming cost V 7 bases and J 5 bases, with 20 bases left between them. CDR3 length: 15 residues. The CDR3 spells CASNNKGGAGETQYF. The CDR3 coding sequence is TGTGCCAGCAACAATAAGGGGGGGGCTGGGGAGACCCAGTACTTC.

This clone was observed a single time. J is TRBJ2-6 and V is TRBV13; D perhaps matches TRBD2 (6 bases). This CDR3 has 17 residues. V lost 7 bases, J lost 0 bases, and 16 bases lay in between. Germline values: CDR1 PRHDT, CDR2 FYEKMQ (reference sequence). CDR3 DNA: TGTGCCAGCACCTGGATCTCGGGGGACTCTGGGGCCAACGTCCTGACTTTC. Amino acids: CASTWISGDSGANVLTF.

Here the CDR3 DNA reads TGTGCCAGCAGCTTCCTGGCAGGATGGGGCACAGATACGCAGTATTTT. This encodes CASSFLAGWGTDTQYF. The V and J genes are TRBV5-5 and TRBJ2-3; D not resolved. The V gene's germline CDR1 is SGHKS and CDR2 YYEKEE (reference sequence). Trimming pared 2 bases from V and 1 base from J, leaving 14 bases between. The CDR3 extends over 16 amino acids.

V is TRBV6-6 and J is TRBJ2-4; D perhaps matches TRBD1 (6 bases). The CDR3 contains 14 residues. The V gene lost 2 bases and the J gene lost 8 bases, with 13 bases spanning the gap. Germline values: CDR1 MNHNY, CDR2 SVGAGI (reference sequence). This CDR3 is CASSYGAAGDIQYF. CDR3 nucleotide sequence: TGTGCCAGCAGTTACGGGGCGGCAGGGGACATTCAGTACTTC.